Presented here are 18 T cell receptor beta chains from one specimen sequenced in a study of regulatory T cells in long-lasting Graves disease. Researchers made TCR beta libraries by using iRepertoire HTBI primers and running Arm-PCR on CDR3 regions. TCRdb reanalysed the multiplex PCR reads using MiXCR and keeps one entry per CDR3 protein. The sample has some 420,000 distinct CDR3 sequences, about 20% seen once. Time point denoted: persistent/refractory GD, antithyroid drugs over 5 years with positive TRAb. Isolated PBMC RNA provided the starting material for the TCR library. The source material was peripheral blood mononuclear cells (PBMCs), sampled when the disease was refractory, from a patient treated with antithyroid drugs. The receptors here all came from a female donor with Graves disease.

Regarding this clonotype: A much larger clone differs by one base, so this may be a read error. This chain joins TRBV19 and TRBJ1-1; 8 bases line up with TRBD1. CDR3 length equals 14 residues. Germline CDR1 and CDR2: LNHDA and SQIVND (reference sequence). In DNA form, the CDR3 reads TGTGGCAGTAGTATCGGACAGGGTGTCACTGAAGCTTTCTTT. Translating it yields CGSSIGQGVTEAFF.

This clonotype was seen only a few times. The gene calls are TRBV6-1 and TRBJ1-5; perhaps TRBD1 as D (6 bases). Germline assignment: CDR1 MNHNS and CDR2 SASEGT. Trimming left V 7 bases short and J 0 bases short, with 10 bases between. The CDR3 consists of 14 residues. The CDR3 is CASTPGDSNQPQHF. The CDR3 DNA follows: TGTGCCAGCACCCCAGGGGATAGCAATCAGCCCCAGCATTTT.

The chain is built from TRBV20-1 and TRBJ1-5; maybe TRBD1 (5 bases). Between the trimmed V and J ends, which lost 3 bases and 11 bases, there was a span of 17 bases. CDR1 is DFQATT and CDR2 is SNEGSKA in the germline V gene (reference sequence). This CDR3 comprises 13 residues. DNA of the CDR3: TGCAGTGCTAGTTTGTCAACTGGGGGGGCCCAGCATTTT. Its protein is CSASLSTGGAQHF.

This chain joins TRBV19 and TRBJ2-2; 9 nucleotides match TRBD1. The junction had 7 bases not matched to a gene; V was cut back by 8 bases and J by 3 bases. From germline, CDR1 is LNHDA and CDR2 SQIVND (reference sequence). This CDR3 is 15 amino acids long. CDR3 sequence reads: CASAPGTGYTGELFF. The CDR3 coding sequence is TGTGCCAGTGCCCCCGGGACAGGGTACACCGGGGAGCTGTTTTTT.

At least ten counts were recorded for this clonotype. This rearrangement joins TRBV28 to TRBJ1-6; a weak D match, TRBD1 (5 bases). Germline V gives CDR1 MDHEN, CDR2 SYDVKM. Trimming pared 5 bases from V and 6 bases from J, leaving 26 bases between. The CDR3 runs to 19 residues. The CDR3 nucleotides read TGTGCCAGCAGTCCCACCGGGGGTTGGGACCGTGGATCTAATTCACCCCTCCACTTT. The encoded protein is CASSPTGGWDRGSNSPLHF.

CDR3 amino acids: CASSIIGGTEAFF. CDR3 in DNA: TGTGCCAGTAGTATTATAGGTGGCACTGAAGCTTTCTTT. The rearrangement uses TRBV19 and TRBJ1-1; D unresolved. The germline CDR1 and CDR2 sequences are LNHDA and SQIVND (reference sequence). V lost 3 bases and J lost 4, with 9 bases in between. This CDR3 comprises 13 residues.

The rearrangement links TRBV6-5 to TRBJ2-1, with 10 bases that match TRBD1. The length of the CDR3 is 17 residues. The germline CDR1 and CDR2 sequences are MNHEY and SVGAGI. The V segment lost 2 bases and the J segment 3 bases; nucleotides outside the gene matches: 7. CDR3 nucleotides: TGTGCCAGCAGTTACATCCCCGGACAGGGGGACTACAATGAGCAGTTCTTC. It yields the protein CASSYIPGQGDYNEQFF.

This chain joins TRBV15 and TRBJ1-5; 9 nucleotides match TRBD1. Trimming took 0 bases from V and 6 from J; bases not matched to a gene: 6. Looked up from germline, CDR1 is LNHNV and CDR2 is YYDKDF (reference sequence). This CDR3 spans 16 amino acids. CDR3 coding DNA: TGTGCCACCAGCAGAGATTGGGACAGGGCCCGTCAGCCCCAGCATTTT. Translating gives CATSRDWDRARQPQHF.

This clonotype was seen repeatedly, ten times or more. The CDR3 protein is CASSWGDRGHEKLFF. The CDR3 bases are TGCGCCAGCAGCTGGGGGGACAGGGGCCATGAAAAACTGTTTTTT. The V call is TRBV5-1, the J call TRBJ1-4; 10 nucleotides match TRBD1. Germline V CDR1 and CDR2: SGHRS, YFSETQ. This CDR3 region has 15 residues. The V gene end was trimmed by 3 bases and the J gene end by 6 bases; junction bases not matched to a gene: 5.

The chain joins TRBV24-1 to TRBJ1-4; no clear D. The germline V gene encodes CDR1 KGHDR and CDR2 SFDVKD. The ends were cut back, 2 bases at V and 8 bases at J, with 8 bases in the middle. The CDR3 sequence is 13 residues long. The CDR3 region is CATSDSGNEKLFF. CDR3 coding DNA: TGTGCCACCAGTGATTCCGGGAACGAAAAACTGTTTTTT.

A note on this clonotype: This likely comes from a read error, as the CDR3 has no conserved phenylalanine or tryptophan at its end. It is unclear where the CDR3 begins or ends on the DNA, so no DNA is shown, and the CDR3 is as TCRdb lists it. V and J are TRBV6-1 and TRBJ1-2; the DNA was not compared with TRBD1, the D call given in the table. Germline V gives CDR1 MNHNS, CDR2 SASEGT. The CDR3 extends over 15 residues, inclusive of both ends. This CDR3 is CASSILRDRDSNQAL.

This clonotype has ten or more counts. The V and J genes are TRBV28 and TRBJ2-1; 10 nucleotides line up with TRBD2. Germline-derived CDR1 and CDR2 are MDHEN and SYDVKM. With 4 bases clipped from V and 4 bases from J, the junction kept 4 bases outside the gene matches. The CDR3 totals 15 residues. CDR3 sequence (DNA): TGTGCCAGCAGTTCTATAGCGGGGGGTTACAATGAGCAGTTCTTC. The encoded protein is CASSSIAGGYNEQFF.

This clonotype has more than one count but fewer than ten. The chain links TRBV6-1 to TRBJ2-7, with TRBD2 identical over 10 bases. With V trimmed by 5 bases and J by 7 bases, 8 bases remained unmatched. Germline V gives CDR1 MNHNS, CDR2 SASEGT. The CDR3 is made up of 14 amino acids. This CDR3 reads CASSPLAGEIEQYF. The DNA of the CDR3 is TGTGCCAGCAGTCCCCTAGCGGGAGAAATTGAGCAGTACTTC.

The chain couples TRBV15 to TRBJ2-7, with 9 nucleotides matching TRBD2. J lost 2 bases, V lost 0 bases, and 5 bases had no gene match. The CDR3 is 16 residues long. Germline-derived CDR1 and CDR2 are LNHNV and YYDKDF (reference sequence). The CDR3 bases are TGTGCCACCAGCAGAGATAGCGGGAGATTCACCTACGAGCAGTACTTC. It encodes CATSRDSGRFTYEQYF.

V and J are TRBV24-1 and TRBJ2-3; TRBD1 might be the D (6 bases). CDR1 is KGHDR, CDR2 SFDVKD, per germline. CDR3 size: 16 residues. Trimming removed 1 base at V and 3 bases at J, with 13 bases between. The CDR3 bases are TGTGCCACCAGTGATTTCACAGGGTACGAAACAGATACGCAGTATTTT. It encodes CATSDFTGYETDTQYF.

This chain uses TRBV7-9 with TRBJ2-5; D is perhaps TRBD2 (5 bases). V lost 5 bases and J 3 bases, leaving 19 bases between the germline ends. CDR1 and CDR2 (germline): SEHNR, FQNEAQ (reference sequence). There are 16 residues in the CDR3. CDR3 amino acids: CASSPGKGGREETQYF. The CDR3 coding sequence is TGTGCCAGCAGCCCTGGAAAAGGAGGACGAGAAGAGACCCAGTACTTC. The full variable domain, in which reference TRBV7-9 and TRBJ2-5 provide the parts outside the CDR3, is DTGVSQNPRHKITKRGQNVTFRCDPISEHNRLYWYRQTLGQGPEFLTYFQNEAQLEKSRLLSDRFSAERPKGSFSTLEIQRTEQGDSAMYLCASSPGKGGREETQYFGPGTRLLVL.

This clonotype was seen repeatedly, ten times or more. This chain joins TRBV29-1 and TRBJ2-7; 11 positions match TRBD2. This CDR3 spans 13 amino acids. J was trimmed by 3 bases and V by 5 bases; bases with no gene match: 3. Germline values: CDR1 SQVTM, CDR2 ANQGSEA. The CDR3 reads CSVRGLADYEQYF. As DNA, the CDR3 is TGCAGCGTTCGGGGACTAGCGGACTACGAGCAGTACTTC.

This clonotype has ten or more counts. The chain is built from TRBV6-5 and TRBJ1-2, with D hard to call. The CDR3 contains 14 residues. The germline V and J ends were trimmed by 2 bases and 4 bases, with 11 bases remaining between them. Germline loops: CDR1 MNHEY, CDR2 SVGAGI. The CDR3 nucleotides are TGTGCCAGCAGTTACGGGCAATCCCGCTATGGCTACACCTTC. Amino acid sequence: CASSYGQSRYGYTF.